This TCR beta chain was recovered during a study of blood T cell repertoires in COVID-19. Repertoires were generated with immunoSEQ multiplex PCR, while TCRdb's copy carries only in-frame clones and drops some. The data show 30,000 to 40,000 clones, about 88% seen once. CDR1 is KGHSH and CDR2 is LQKENI in the germline V gene. The junction had 8 bases not matched to a gene; V was cut back by 4 bases and J by 1 base. The CDR3 length is 16 residues. This receptor was identified in a man aged 65-85 years with active COVID-19. Sequenced material: peripheral blood. The rearrangement uses TRBV18 and TRBJ2-3, with 7 bases that match TRBD2. In DNA, the CDR3 is TGTGCCAGCTCACACAGCGGGGCTGGGGGCACAGATACGCAGTATTTT. Its translation: CASSHSGAGGTDTQYF.